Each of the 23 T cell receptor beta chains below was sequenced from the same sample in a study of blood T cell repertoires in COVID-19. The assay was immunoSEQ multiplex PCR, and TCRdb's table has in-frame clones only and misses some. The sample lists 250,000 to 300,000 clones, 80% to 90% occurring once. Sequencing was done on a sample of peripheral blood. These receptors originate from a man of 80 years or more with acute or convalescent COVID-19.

The CDR3 protein is CASSQNFFGISSYEQYF. As DNA, the CDR3 is TGTGCCAGCAGCCAAAACTTCTTCGGGATATCCTCCTACGAGCAGTACTTC. V is TRBV3-1 (or the pseudogene TRBV3-2) and J is TRBJ2-7; D may be TRBD2 (5 bases). V lost 2 bases and J 0 bases, leaving 17 bases between the germline ends. This CDR3 has 17 residues. Germline V gene data show CDR1 as LGHDT and CDR2 as YNNKEL (reference sequence).

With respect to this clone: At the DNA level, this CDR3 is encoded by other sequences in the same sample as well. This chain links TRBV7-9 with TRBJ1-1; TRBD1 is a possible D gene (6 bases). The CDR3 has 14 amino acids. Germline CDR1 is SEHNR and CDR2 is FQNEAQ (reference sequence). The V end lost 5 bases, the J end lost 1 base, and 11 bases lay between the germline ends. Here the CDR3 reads CASSTYRENTEAFF. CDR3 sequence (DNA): TGTGCCAGCAGCACCTACAGGGAGAACACTGAAGCTTTCTTT.

CDR3 sequence (DNA): TGCGCCACCAACCGACAGGGTAGGAACACTGAAGCTTTCTTT. It translates to CATNRQGRNTEAFF. The chain recombines TRBV10-1 with TRBJ1-1; 7 bases are a match to TRBD1. V gave up 10 bases and J gave up 1 base; unmatched junction bases: 9. CDR3 length: 14 residues. Germline loops: CDR1 WNHNN, CDR2 SYGVQD (reference sequence).

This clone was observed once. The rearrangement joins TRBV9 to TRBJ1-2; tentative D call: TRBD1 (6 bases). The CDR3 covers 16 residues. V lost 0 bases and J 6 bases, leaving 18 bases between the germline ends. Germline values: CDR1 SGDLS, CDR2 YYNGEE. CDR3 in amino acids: CASSVDPTGSTNGYTF. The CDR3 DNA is TGTGCCAGCAGCGTAGATCCTACAGGGTCGACCAATGGCTACACCTTC.

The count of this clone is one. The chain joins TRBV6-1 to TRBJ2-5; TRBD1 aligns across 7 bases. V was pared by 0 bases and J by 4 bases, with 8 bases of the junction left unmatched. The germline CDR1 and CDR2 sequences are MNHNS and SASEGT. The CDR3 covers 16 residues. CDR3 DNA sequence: TGTGCCAGCAGTGAAGCGCTTCGGGCAGGGGGAGAGACCCAGTACTTC. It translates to CASSEALRAGGETQYF.

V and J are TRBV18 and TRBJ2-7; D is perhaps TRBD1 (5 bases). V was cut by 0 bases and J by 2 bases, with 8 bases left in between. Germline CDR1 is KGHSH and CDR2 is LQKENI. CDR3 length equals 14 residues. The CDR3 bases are TGTGCCAGCTCACCACCGGGGCAAACCTACGAGCAGTACTTC. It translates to CASSPPGQTYEQYF.

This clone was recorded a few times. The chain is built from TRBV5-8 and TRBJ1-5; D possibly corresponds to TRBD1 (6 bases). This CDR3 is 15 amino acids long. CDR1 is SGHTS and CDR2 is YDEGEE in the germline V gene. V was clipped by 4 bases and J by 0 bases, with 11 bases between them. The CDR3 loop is CASSHGQNSNQPQHF. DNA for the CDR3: TGTGCCAGCAGCCACGGACAGAATAGCAATCAGCCCCAGCATTTT.

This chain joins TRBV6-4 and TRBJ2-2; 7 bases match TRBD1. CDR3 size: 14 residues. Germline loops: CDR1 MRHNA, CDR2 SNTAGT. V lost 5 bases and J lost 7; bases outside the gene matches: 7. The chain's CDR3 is CASSNRQGVGELFF. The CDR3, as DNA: TGTGCCAGCAGTAACCGACAGGGCGTCGGGGAGCTGTTTTTT.

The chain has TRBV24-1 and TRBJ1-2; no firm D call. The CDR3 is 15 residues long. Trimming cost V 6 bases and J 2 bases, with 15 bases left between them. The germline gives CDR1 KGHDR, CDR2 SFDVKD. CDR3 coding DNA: TGTGCCACCAGTAAGGGAGGAGTTGGCAACTATGGCTACACCTTC. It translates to CATSKGGVGNYGYTF.

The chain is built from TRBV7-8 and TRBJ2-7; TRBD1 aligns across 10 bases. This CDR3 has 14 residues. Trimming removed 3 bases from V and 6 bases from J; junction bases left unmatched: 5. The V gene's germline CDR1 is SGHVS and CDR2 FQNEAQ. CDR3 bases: TGTGCCAGCAGCTTGGCCTGGACAGGGGGCGAGCAGTACTTC. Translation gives CASSLAWTGGEQYF.

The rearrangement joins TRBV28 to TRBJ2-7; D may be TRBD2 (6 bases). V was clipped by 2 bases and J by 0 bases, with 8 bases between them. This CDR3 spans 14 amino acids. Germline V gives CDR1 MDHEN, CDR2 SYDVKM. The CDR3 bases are TGTGCCAGCAGTTTAACGGGACTCTCCTACGAGCAGTACTTC. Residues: CASSLTGLSYEQYF.

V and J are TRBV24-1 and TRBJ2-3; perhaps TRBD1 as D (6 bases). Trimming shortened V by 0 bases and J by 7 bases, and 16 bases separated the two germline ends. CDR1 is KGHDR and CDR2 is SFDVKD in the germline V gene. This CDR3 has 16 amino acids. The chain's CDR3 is CATSDLSTGLGNTQYF. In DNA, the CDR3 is TGTGCCACCAGTGATTTGAGCACAGGGCTTGGAAATACGCAGTATTTT.

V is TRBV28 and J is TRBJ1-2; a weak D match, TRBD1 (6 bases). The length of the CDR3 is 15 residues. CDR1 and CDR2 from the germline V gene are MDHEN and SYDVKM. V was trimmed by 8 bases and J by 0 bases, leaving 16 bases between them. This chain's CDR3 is CASGPLGATNYGYTF. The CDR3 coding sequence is TGTGCCAGCGGTCCGCTGGGGGCGACTAACTATGGCTACACCTTC.

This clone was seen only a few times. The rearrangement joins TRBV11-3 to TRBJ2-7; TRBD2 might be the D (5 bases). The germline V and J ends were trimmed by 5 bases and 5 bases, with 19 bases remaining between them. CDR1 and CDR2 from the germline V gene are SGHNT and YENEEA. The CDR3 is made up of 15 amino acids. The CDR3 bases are TGTGCCAGCAGCCCGCGCTCGGGGTGGATGAACGAGCAGTACTTC. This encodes CASSPRSGWMNEQYF. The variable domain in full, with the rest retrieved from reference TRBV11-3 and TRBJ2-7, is EAGVVQSPRYKIIEKKQPVAFWCNPISGHNTLYWYLQNLGQGPELLIRYENEEAVDDSQLPKDRFSAERLKGVDSTLKIQPAELGDSAVYLCASSPRSGWMNEQYFGPGTRLTVT.

The CDR3 here is CASQGGTGGELYEQYF. CDR3 nucleotide sequence: TGTGCCAGCCAAGGGGGGACAGGGGGGGAACTCTACGAGCAGTACTTC. J is TRBJ2-7 and V is TRBV27, with 11 bases matching TRBD1. The CDR3 covers 16 residues. Germline V gene lookup returns CDR1 MNHEY and CDR2 SMNVEV (reference sequence). V shed 8 bases, J shed 3 bases, and the junction held 12 bases outside the gene matches.

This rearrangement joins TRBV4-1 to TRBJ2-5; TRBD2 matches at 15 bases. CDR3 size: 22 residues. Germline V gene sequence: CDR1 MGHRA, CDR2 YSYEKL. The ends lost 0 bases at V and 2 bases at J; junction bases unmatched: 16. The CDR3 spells CASSQDLGLAGGSITGQETQYF. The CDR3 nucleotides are TGCGCCAGCAGCCAAGATTTGGGACTAGCGGGGGGCTCGATCACGGGGCAAGAGACCCAGTACTTC.

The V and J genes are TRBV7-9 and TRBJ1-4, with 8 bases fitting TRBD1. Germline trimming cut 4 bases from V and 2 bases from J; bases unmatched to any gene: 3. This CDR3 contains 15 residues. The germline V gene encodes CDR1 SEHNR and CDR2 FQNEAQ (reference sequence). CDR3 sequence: CASSSDRVTNEKLFF. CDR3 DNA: TGTGCCAGCAGCTCGGACAGGGTGACTAATGAAAAACTGTTTTTT.

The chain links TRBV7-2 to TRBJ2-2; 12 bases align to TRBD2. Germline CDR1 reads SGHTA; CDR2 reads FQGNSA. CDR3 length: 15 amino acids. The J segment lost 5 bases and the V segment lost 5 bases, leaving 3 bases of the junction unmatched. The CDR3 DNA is TGTGCCAGCAGCACCGGACTAGCGGGGACCGGGGAGCTGTTTTTT. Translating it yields CASSTGLAGTGELFF.

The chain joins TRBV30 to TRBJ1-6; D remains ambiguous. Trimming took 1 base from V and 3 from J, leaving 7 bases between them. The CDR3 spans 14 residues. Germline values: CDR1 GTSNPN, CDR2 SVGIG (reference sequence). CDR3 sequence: CAWSGQIYNSPLHF. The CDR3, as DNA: TGTGCCTGGAGTGGGCAGATCTATAATTCACCCCTCCACTTT.

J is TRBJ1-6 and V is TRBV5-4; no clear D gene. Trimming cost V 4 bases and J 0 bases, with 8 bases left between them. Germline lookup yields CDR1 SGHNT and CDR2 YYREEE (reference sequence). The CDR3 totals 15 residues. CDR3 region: CASSVKSSYNSPLHF. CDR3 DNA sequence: TGTGCCAGCAGCGTAAAGAGCTCCTATAATTCACCCCTCCACTTT.

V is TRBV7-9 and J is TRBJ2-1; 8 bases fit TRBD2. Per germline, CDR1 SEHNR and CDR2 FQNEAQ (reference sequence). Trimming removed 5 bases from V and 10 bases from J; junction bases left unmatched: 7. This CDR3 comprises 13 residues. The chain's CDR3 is CASSPGTRKEQFF. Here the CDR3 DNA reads TGTGCCAGCAGCCCTGGGACTAGGAAAGAGCAGTTCTTC.

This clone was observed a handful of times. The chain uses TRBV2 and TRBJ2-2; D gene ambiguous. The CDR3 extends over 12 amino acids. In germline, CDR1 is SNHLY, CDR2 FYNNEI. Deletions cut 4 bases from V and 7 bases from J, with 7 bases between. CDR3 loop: CASSGLIGELFF. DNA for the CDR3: TGTGCCAGCAGTGGACTGATCGGGGAGCTGTTTTTT.

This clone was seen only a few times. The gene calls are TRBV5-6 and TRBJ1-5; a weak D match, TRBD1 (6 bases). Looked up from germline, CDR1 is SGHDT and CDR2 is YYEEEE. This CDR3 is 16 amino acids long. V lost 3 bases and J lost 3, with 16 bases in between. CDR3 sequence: CASSWSGTKANQPQHF. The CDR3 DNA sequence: TGTGCCAGCAGCTGGTCCGGGACAAAGGCCAATCAGCCCCAGCATTTT.